The 31 T cell receptor beta chains below all came from one sample that was sequenced in a study of vaccination effects on CD4 cells after COVID-19. Using immunoSEQ multiplex PCR, the repertoire was profiled, and TCRdb retains in-frame clones only, with some absent. The sample holds around 60,000 clones, 65% to 85% seen once. After expansion with viral peptide pools in the ViraFEST assay, antigen-specific CD4+ T cells were sequenced. Investigators separated out CD4+ T cells once approximately 11 days of culture had passed. People in the vaccine group had not been infected with SARS-CoV-2 before, and their nucleocapsid antibodies were negative. Antigens of these TCRs are unknown. The input for sequencing was CD4+ T cells from PBMCs cultured with HCoV-NL63 spike peptides, taken before COVID-19 vaccination. The receptors stem from a human donor who received a COVID-19 vaccine.

J is TRBJ1-6 and V is TRBV2; no clear D gene. The germline V and J ends were trimmed by 5 bases and 13 bases, with 21 bases remaining between them. Germline V lookup: CDR1 SNHLY, CDR2 FYNNEI. The CDR3 is made up of 15 amino acids. CDR3: CASSQGRGLRSPLHF. Here the CDR3 DNA reads TGTGCCAGCAGTCAAGGACGGGGTTTGCGATCGCCCCTCCACTTT.

As regards this clone: Different DNA sequences within this sample yield the same CDR3. The genes are TRBV5-1 and TRBJ2-1; no reliable D call. The CDR3 covers 15 residues. CDR1 is SGHRS and CDR2 is YFSETQ in the germline V gene. The V end was cut by 0 bases, the J end by 3 bases, with 10 bases between. The DNA of the CDR3 is TGCGCCAGCAGCTTGGTGCCAGGCGACTACAATGAGCAGTTCTTC. It yields the protein CASSLVPGDYNEQFF.

V usage is TRBV5-4 and J usage is TRBJ1-2; D gene unclear. CDR1 is SGHNT, CDR2 YYREEE, per germline (reference sequence). CDR3 size: 13 residues. V lost 4 bases to trimming and J lost 3 bases, with 10 bases between them. The CDR3 here is CASSTRTDYGYTF. The CDR3 DNA reads TGTGCCAGCAGCACACGGACGGACTATGGCTACACCTTC.

This clone was detected only a few times. The V and J genes are TRBV2 and TRBJ1-2; D is uncertain. Germline V lookup: CDR1 SNHLY, CDR2 FYNNEI. The CDR3 consists of 13 residues. Trimming cost V 4 bases and J 0 bases, with 6 bases left between them. The CDR3 sequence: CASSVSSNYGYTF. Here the CDR3 DNA reads TGTGCCAGCAGTGTCAGTTCTAACTATGGCTACACCTTC.

The chain employs TRBV5-1 and TRBJ1-5; D call uncertain. This CDR3 comprises 15 residues. Germline loops: CDR1 SGHRS, CDR2 YFSETQ. The V end lost 0 bases, the J end lost 4 bases, and 11 bases lay between the germline ends. The CDR3 here is CASSLGPSGNQPQHF. CDR3 nucleotides: TGCGCCAGCAGCTTGGGGCCCAGCGGGAATCAGCCCCAGCATTTT.

The rearrangement joins TRBV6-6 to TRBJ1-4, with D tentatively TRBD1 (6 bases). Germline assignment: CDR1 MNHNY and CDR2 SVGAGI (reference sequence). This CDR3 region has 15 residues. V shed 1 base and J shed 8 bases, with 14 bases lying between them. CDR3 DNA sequence: TGTGCCAGCAGTTACTTGGGGGCGGGACGGGAAAAACTGTTTTTT. Translating gives CASSYLGAGREKLFF.

The chain recombines TRBV12-3 or TRBV12-4 with TRBJ1-6, with TRBD1 as a possible D gene (5 bases). V was trimmed by 6 bases and J by 8 bases, leaving 8 bases between them. The CDR3 contains 12 residues. As DNA, the CDR3 is TGTGCCAGCAGCCCAGGGTATTCACCCCTCCACTTT. Protein sequence: CASSPGYSPLHF.

The chain employs TRBV5-1 and TRBJ2-3; 10 bases are a match to TRBD2. CDR3 length: 16 residues. Per germline, CDR1 SGHRS and CDR2 YFSETQ. V shed 4 bases and J 1 base; nucleotides not matched to a gene: 6. CDR3 coding DNA: TGCGCCAGCAGCCTCCTAACTAGCGGGGGCACAGATACGCAGTATTTT. Protein sequence: CASSLLTSGGTDTQYF.

The CDR3 region is CASSSSYTEAFF. CDR3 bases: TGTGCCAGCAGTTCGAGCTACACTGAAGCTTTCTTT. The rearrangement links TRBV12-3 or TRBV12-4 to TRBJ1-1; D is unresolved. The CDR3 is made up of 12 amino acids. Trimming shortened V by 4 bases and J by 3 bases, and 6 bases separated the two germline ends.

The J gene is TRBJ2-1, the V gene TRBV5-6, with TRBD1 matching over 7 bases. CDR1 and CDR2 from the germline V gene are SGHDT and YYEEEE. CDR3 length: 19 amino acids. V dropped 1 base and J dropped 0; count of bases not matched to a gene: 13. Here the CDR3 DNA reads TGTGCCAGCAGCTTGCTCAGGGGATGGTCAGGGGGCTCCTACAATGAGCAGTTCTTC. Its translation is CASSLLRGWSGGSYNEQFF.

J is TRBJ1-3 and V is TRBV6-5; D unresolved. The CDR3 runs 15 residues. CDR1 is MNHEY and CDR2 is SVGAGI in the germline V gene. V was clipped by 6 bases and J by 3 bases, with 15 bases between them. CDR3 protein: CASSLNRGLGNTIYF. The CDR3 region has the DNA TGTGCCAGCAGCCTAAACCGCGGACTTGGAAACACCATATATTTT.

V and J are TRBV18 and TRBJ1-3; no clear D gene. The CDR3 runs 15 residues. CDR1 KGHSH and CDR2 LQKENI come from the germline V gene. V lost 2 bases and J 5 bases, leaving 13 bases between the germline ends. CDR3 in DNA: TGTGCCAGCTCACCAGGATCCAAAGGAAGAAACACCATATATTTT. This sequence encodes CASSPGSKGRNTIYF.

Only one count was recorded for this clone. This rearrangement joins TRBV24-1 to TRBJ1-4; 10 nucleotides match TRBD1. CDR1 KGHDR and CDR2 SFDVKD come from the germline V gene. V gave up 4 bases and J gave up 11 bases; unmatched junction bases: 6. The CDR3 is 14 amino acids. The CDR3 here is CATSDSGTGDKLFF. Written as DNA, the CDR3 is TGTGCCACCAGTGACTCCGGGACAGGGGACAAACTGTTTTTT.

The rearrangement joins TRBV25-1 to TRBJ1-1, with D maybe TRBD1 (5 bases). From germline, CDR1 is MGHDK and CDR2 SYGVNS. The CDR3 contains 16 residues. Trimming stripped 6 bases from V and 1 base from J, with 18 bases between. CDR3 DNA sequence: TGTGCCAGCAGGAAGCACGTCGGACACAAGAACACTGAAGCTTTCTTT. Protein product: CASRKHVGHKNTEAFF. The entire variable domain, with the rest obtained from reference TRBV25-1 and TRBJ1-1, is as follows: EADIYQTPRYLVIGTGKKITLECSQTMGHDKMYWYQQDPGMELHLIHYSYGVNSTEKGDLSSESTVSRIRTEHFPLTLESARPSHTSQYLCASRKHVGHKNTEAFFGQGTRLTVV.

The V call is TRBV19, the J call TRBJ1-2; the D gene is possibly TRBD1 (6 bases). Trimming shortened V by 3 bases and J by 13 bases, and 21 bases separated the two germline ends. The CDR3 covers 14 residues. CDR1 and CDR2 (germline): LNHDA, SQIVND (reference sequence). CDR3 region: CASSMDLDRSSATF. In DNA, the CDR3 is TGTGCCAGTAGTATGGACCTGGACAGAAGTTCCGCCACCTTC.

The chain recombines TRBV2 with TRBJ1-5; no firm D call. The CDR3 has 14 residues. Trimming left V 4 bases short and J 6 bases short, with 13 bases between. CDR1 is SNHLY, CDR2 FYNNEI, per germline. The CDR3 loop is CASSGGRLTQPQHF. CDR3 nucleotide sequence: TGTGCCAGCAGTGGAGGCAGGTTGACTCAGCCCCAGCATTTT.

This clone was observed once. The V call is TRBV7-2, the J call TRBJ2-7; tentatively, D is TRBD1 (5 bases). This CDR3 region has 13 residues. The germline V gene encodes CDR1 SGHTA and CDR2 FQGNSA. The V gene lost 2 bases and the J gene lost 4 bases, with 9 bases spanning the gap. The CDR3 sequence is CASSLRGRYEQYV. CDR3 sequence (DNA): TGTGCCAGCAGCTTAAGGGGCAGATACGAGCAGTACGTC.

The rearrangement links TRBV6-2 or TRBV6-3 to TRBJ2-2; D not certain. This CDR3 is 13 amino acids long. Trimming pared 1 base from V and 7 bases from J, leaving 7 bases between. CDR1 and CDR2 from the germline V gene are MNHEY and SVGEGT. The CDR3 here is CASSYWAVGELFF. The DNA for the CDR3 is TGTGCCAGCAGTTACTGGGCGGTCGGGGAGCTGTTTTTT.

The chain carries TRBV19 and TRBJ1-5; maybe TRBD1 (5 bases). The CDR3 contains 14 residues. Germline loops: CDR1 LNHDA, CDR2 SQIVND (reference sequence). Trimming took 10 bases from V and 7 from J, leaving 20 bases between them. The DNA for the CDR3 is TGTGCCACCCACCTGGGGGTAGCAGAACAGCCCCAGCATTTT. This codes for CATHLGVAEQPQHF.

This clone came up once. The chain couples TRBV19 to TRBJ1-5; D ambiguous. Germline lookup yields CDR1 LNHDA and CDR2 SQIVND (reference sequence). This CDR3 region has 13 residues. V was trimmed by 3 bases and J by 3 bases, leaving 6 bases between them. The CDR3: CASSMAVNQPQHF. In DNA form, the CDR3 reads TGTGCCAGTAGTATGGCAGTCAATCAGCCCCAGCATTTT.

The rearrangement joins TRBV6-5 to TRBJ2-5; D call uncertain. The germline V and J ends were trimmed by 4 bases and 4 bases, with 13 bases remaining between them. The CDR3 covers 14 residues. The germline V gene has CDR1 MNHEY and CDR2 SVGAGI. CDR3 residues: CASSSPRAPETQYF. The CDR3 nucleotides read TGTGCCAGCAGTTCCCCCCGGGCCCCAGAGACCCAGTACTTC.

The chain uses TRBV7-2 and TRBJ2-2, with 7 bases fitting TRBD2. Germline CDR1 reads SGHTA; CDR2 reads FQGNSA. V dropped 2 bases and J dropped 4; count of bases not matched to a gene: 13. CDR3 size: 18 residues. For the CDR3, the DNA is TGTGCCAGCAGCTTAACCCCCCCGGCGAGCGGGGCCACCGGGGAGCTGTTTTTT. Translated: CASSLTPPASGATGELFF.

This sequence joins TRBV20-1 and TRBJ2-1, with a tentative D call TRBD2 (5 bases). Per the germline V gene, CDR1 is DFQATT and CDR2 is SNEGSKA (reference sequence). The CDR3 length is 14 residues. With 3 bases removed from V and 7 bases from J, the gap between germline ends came to 16 bases. The CDR3 reads CSASPRLLLNEQFF. CDR3 in DNA: TGCAGTGCTAGTCCCAGACTACTCTTAAATGAGCAGTTCTTC.

The rearrangement joins TRBV7-7 to TRBJ2-2; 14 nucleotides match TRBD2. After removal of 3 bases from V and 6 bases from J, the junction contained 3 bases not matched to a gene. This CDR3 has 16 amino acids. Germline-derived CDR1 and CDR2 are SSHAT and FNYEAQ (reference sequence). The CDR3 spells CASSFTTSGGAGELFF. As DNA, the CDR3 is TGTGCCAGCAGCTTTACGACTAGCGGGGGGGCCGGGGAGCTGTTTTTT. The variable domain in full, completed from reference TRBV7-7 and TRBJ2-2, reads GAGVSQSPRYKVTKRGQDVTLRCDPISSHATLYWYQQALGQGPEFLTYFNYEAQPDKSGLPSDRFSAERPEGSISTLTIQRTEQRDSAMYRCASSFTTSGGAGELFFGEGSRLTVL.

V usage is TRBV18 and J usage is TRBJ2-3; D is undetermined. The V and J ends lost 6 bases and 0 bases respectively, with 4 bases between them. The CDR3 sequence is 12 residues long. The germline CDR1 and CDR2 sequences are KGHSH and LQKENI. Written as DNA, the CDR3 is TGTGCCAGCTCGGATAGCACAGATACGCAGTATTTT. Translation: CASSDSTDTQYF.

This sequence joins TRBV3-1 (or the pseudogene TRBV3-2) and TRBJ1-4, with 7 nucleotides matching TRBD1. J was trimmed by 8 bases and V by 0 bases; bases with no gene match: 6. Germline lookup yields CDR1 LGHDT and CDR2 YNNKEL (reference sequence). The CDR3 loop spans 15 amino acids. Here the CDR3 DNA reads TGTGCCAGCAGCCAAGAAGGAAGGGGGCGAGAAAAACTGTTTTTT. It specifies CASSQEGRGREKLFF.

This clone was detected a few times. V and J are TRBV5-1 and TRBJ1-6, with 9 bases aligning to TRBD1. The CDR3 consists of 16 residues. Germline V CDR1 and CDR2: SGHRS, YFSETQ. V was pared by 2 bases and J by 9 bases, with 9 bases of the junction left unmatched. The chain's CDR3 is CASSLQGAGISSPLHF. The CDR3, as DNA: TGCGCCAGCAGCTTACAGGGGGCAGGGATTAGTTCACCCCTCCACTTT. The full variable domain, with the rest looked up from reference TRBV5-1 and TRBJ1-6, is KAGVTQTPRYLIKTRGQQVTLSCSPISGHRSVSWYQQTPGQGLQFLFEYFSETQRNKGNFPGRFSGRQFSNSRSEMNVSTLELGDSALYLCASSLQGAGISSPLHFGNGTRLTVT.

This rearrangement joins TRBV7-9 to TRBJ2-7; perhaps TRBD2 as D (5 bases). V was clipped by 5 bases and J by 2 bases, with 16 bases between them. CDR1 and CDR2 (germline): SEHNR, FQNEAQ (reference sequence). This CDR3 is built from 15 residues. The CDR3 protein is CASSRGPGIAYEQYV. The DNA for the CDR3 is TGTGCCAGCAGCCGAGGACCGGGGATTGCCTACGAGCAGTACGTC.

This rearrangement joins TRBV3-1 (or the pseudogene TRBV3-2) to TRBJ2-1, with 8 bases aligning to TRBD2. Germline CDR1 LGHDT, CDR2 YNNKEL (reference sequence). The CDR3 extends over 16 amino acids. The J segment lost 8 bases and the V segment lost 0 bases, leaving 9 bases of the junction unmatched. CDR3 in DNA: TGTGCCAGCAGCCAAGATCGCGGGGGGCTTTTTCATGAGCAGTTCTTC. Residues: CASSQDRGGLFHEQFF.

The J gene is TRBJ1-1, the V gene TRBV5-1; D gene uncertain. Trimming left V 3 bases short and J 2 bases short, with 11 bases between. This CDR3 has 14 residues. The germline gives CDR1 SGHRS, CDR2 YFSETQ. The CDR3: CASSSLPGNTEAFF. The CDR3 DNA reads as TGCGCCAGCAGCTCTCTACCGGGTAACACTGAAGCTTTCTTT.

V gene TRBV4-2 combines with J gene TRBJ1-2; D might be TRBD1 (6 bases). This CDR3 region has 18 residues. Trimming cost V 0 bases and J 4 bases, with 21 bases left between them. Germline V lookup: CDR1 LGHNA, CDR2 YNFKEQ. The CDR3 loop is CASSQDSSPGEWGYGYTF. The DNA of the CDR3 is TGTGCCAGCAGCCAAGACAGTTCCCCAGGGGAGTGGGGCTATGGCTACACCTTC.